This T cell receptor (beta chain) was obtained from a study of cytomegalovirus exposure and HLA in healthy donors. V was clipped by 5 bases and J by 6 bases, with 14 bases between them. This CDR3 comprises 13 residues. Germline lookup yields CDR1 SGHVS and CDR2 FQNEAQ. Findings of the study overall: Rarity characterized most TCR sequences, yet some public TCRs appeared in many donors. Researchers counted around 180 TCR beta chains as cytomegalovirus-associated.

With regard to this clone: Its target is unknown.

TCRdb's copy holds only in-frame clones and misses some; the assay was immunoSEQ multiplex PCR. The sample includes 45,000 to 65,000 clones, 90% to 95% seen only once; the top ten take about 1.5%. Sequencing used PBMCs. This receptor was identified in a woman aged 18 to 35 in good health and CMV-seropositive. This chain connects TRBV7-8 to TRBJ2-7; D is perhaps TRBD2 (6 bases). The CDR3 DNA sequence: TGTGCCAGCAGCCCCATCGGGAGCACCGAGCAGTACTTC. This sequence encodes CASSPIGSTEQYF.